This T cell receptor beta chain was captured in a study of T-cell memory formation after mild COVID-19. Background on the study: TCR clusters mostly belonged to single donors. Study results and caveats: Clones shrinking from day 15 to 85 showed even CD4/CD8 mixes; later expanders tilted CD4+. Among CD4+ contracting clones, most were CM and EM, and CD8+ ones EMRA. Second-wave clones peaking on day 37 lacked confirmed SARS-CoV-2 specificity.

This clonotype has more than one count but fewer than ten. Its antigen is not identified. Trimming shortened V by 6 bases and J by 1 base, and 27 bases separated the two germline ends. The CDR3 runs to 19 residues. TCRdb ran MiXCR on the 5' RACE reads and lists one entry per CDR3 protein. The sample consists of just under 350,000 distinct CDR3 sequences, 10% to 15% of them appearing once. The sequence was collected from a man between 18 and 35 years old who had mild COVID-19 (a few samples of this study predate the infection). Cell type and time point are not known. The material sequenced was PBMCs or a T cell subset sorted from them (not recorded which). This chain uses TRBV12-3 or TRBV12-4 with TRBJ2-5; the D call may be TRBD1 or TRBD2 (6 bases each). The CDR3 is CASSNTGTGTLSLQETQYF. CDR3 DNA sequence: TGTGCCAGCAGCAATACAGGGACTGGAACCCTTTCGCTCCAAGAGACCCAGTACTTC.